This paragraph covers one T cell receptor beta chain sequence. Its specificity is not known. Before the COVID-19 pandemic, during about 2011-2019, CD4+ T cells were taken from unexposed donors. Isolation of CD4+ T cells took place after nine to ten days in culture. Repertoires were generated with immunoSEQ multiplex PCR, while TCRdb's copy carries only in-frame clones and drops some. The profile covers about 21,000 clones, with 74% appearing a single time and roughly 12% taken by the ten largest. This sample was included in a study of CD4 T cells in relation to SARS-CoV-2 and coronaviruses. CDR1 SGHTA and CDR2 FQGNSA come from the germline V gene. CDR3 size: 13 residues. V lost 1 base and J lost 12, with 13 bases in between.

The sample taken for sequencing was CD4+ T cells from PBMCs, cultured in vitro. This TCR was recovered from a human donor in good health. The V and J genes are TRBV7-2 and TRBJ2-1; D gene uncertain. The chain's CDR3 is CASSLDRRTTQFF. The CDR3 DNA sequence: TGTGCCAGCAGCTTAGATAGACGAACAACGCAGTTCTTC.